This record covers a single T cell receptor (beta chain). Its specificity is unknown. The record originates from a study of radiation and T cells in renal cell carcinoma. Indicated time point: blood 4 weeks post-SBRT, at nephrectomy. Treatment specified: 15 Gy SBRT to primary tumor, nephrectomy 4 weeks later. Nephrectomy followed 15 Gy stereotactic body radiation by 4 weeks. Serial blood draws occurred at baseline and 2 and 4 weeks post-SBRT. Repertoires were generated with immunoSEQ multiplex PCR, while TCRdb's copy carries only in-frame clones and drops some. The sample has about 100,000 clones, 84% seen once. Study conclusions and caveats: Without pretreatment biopsies, baseline tumor clonotype presence was undetermined. Top tumor clonotypes rose in blood 2 weeks post-radiation, then contracted.

V trimming: 6 bases; J trimming: 9 bases; junction bases outside the gene matches: 15. The CDR3 spans 15 residues. The germline gives CDR1 SGDLS, CDR2 YYNGEE. This TCR derives from a man aged 55 to 70 with renal cell carcinoma. Source: blood, taken from a patient whose treatment included radiotherapy and nephrectomy. This chain joins TRBV9 and TRBJ2-1; 7 bases fit TRBD2. CDR3 sequence reads: CASTSGGGSSVEQFF. The CDR3 DNA follows: TGTGCCAGCACCTCTGGAGGCGGGAGCTCGGTTGAGCAGTTCTTC. The variable domain in full, with the rest retrieved from reference TRBV9 and TRBJ2-1, is DSGVTQTPKHLITATGQRVTLRCSPRSGDLSVYWYQQSLDQGLQFLIQYYNGEERAKGNILERFSAQQFPDLHSELNLSSLELGDSALYFCASTSGGGSSVEQFFGPGTRLTVL.